What follows describes a single T cell receptor beta chain. This entry is derived from a study of cytomegalovirus exposure and HLA in healthy donors. The CDR3 runs 14 residues. CDR1 LGHNA and CDR2 YNFKEQ come from the germline V gene. Trimming took off 1 base at V and 5 bases at J, with 11 bases between the two ends. PCR was performed using 60 Vbeta and 13 Jbeta primers. TCRdb's table, derived via immunoSEQ multiplex PCR, lists solely in-frame clones and lacks some. The sample lists about 150,000 clones; around 84% were seen once. This clonotype was obtained from a woman aged 40 to 50 in good health and CMV-seropositive. The sequencing sample was made of PBMCs. The chain is built from TRBV4-2 and TRBJ1-2; tentative D call: TRBD1 (6 bases). The CDR3 loop reads CASSQAGDQYGYTF. CDR3 DNA: TGTGCCAGCAGCCAAGCAGGGGATCAGTATGGCTACACCTTC.